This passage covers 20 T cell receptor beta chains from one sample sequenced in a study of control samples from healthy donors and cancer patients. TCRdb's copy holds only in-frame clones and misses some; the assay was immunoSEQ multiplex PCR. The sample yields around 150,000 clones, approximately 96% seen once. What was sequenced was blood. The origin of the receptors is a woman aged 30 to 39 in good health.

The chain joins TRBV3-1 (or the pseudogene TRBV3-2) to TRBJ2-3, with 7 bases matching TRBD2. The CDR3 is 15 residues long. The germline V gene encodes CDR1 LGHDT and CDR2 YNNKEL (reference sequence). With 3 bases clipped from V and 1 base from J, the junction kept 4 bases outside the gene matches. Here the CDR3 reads CASSHQRGRTDTQYF. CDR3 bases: TGTGCCAGCAGCCACCAGCGGGGTCGCACAGATACGCAGTATTTT.

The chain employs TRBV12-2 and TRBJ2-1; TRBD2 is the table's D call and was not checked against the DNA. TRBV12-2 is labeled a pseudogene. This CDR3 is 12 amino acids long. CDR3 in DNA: TGTGCAAGTCGCTTAGCGCGGGAGGCACAGTTCTTC. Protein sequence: CASRLAREAQFF.

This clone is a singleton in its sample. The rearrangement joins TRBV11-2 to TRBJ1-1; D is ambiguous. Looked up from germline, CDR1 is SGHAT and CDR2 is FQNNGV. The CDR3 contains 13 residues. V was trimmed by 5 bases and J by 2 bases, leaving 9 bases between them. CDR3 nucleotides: TGTGCCAGCAGCGTCTCTCCAAACACTGAAGCTTTCTTT. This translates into CASSVSPNTEAFF.

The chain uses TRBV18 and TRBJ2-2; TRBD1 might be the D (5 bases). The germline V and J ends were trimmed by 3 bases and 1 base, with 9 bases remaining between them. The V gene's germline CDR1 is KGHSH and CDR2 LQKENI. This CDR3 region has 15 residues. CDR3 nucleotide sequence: TGTGCCAGCTCACCGGGGCAGAAGAACACCGGGGAGCTGTTTTTT. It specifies CASSPGQKNTGELFF.

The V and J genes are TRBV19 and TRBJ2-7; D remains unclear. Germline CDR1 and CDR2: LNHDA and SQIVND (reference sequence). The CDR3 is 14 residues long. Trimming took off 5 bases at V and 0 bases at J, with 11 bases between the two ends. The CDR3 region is CASSPGESSYEQYF. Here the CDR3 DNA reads TGTGCCAGTAGTCCCGGAGAAAGCTCCTACGAGCAGTACTTC. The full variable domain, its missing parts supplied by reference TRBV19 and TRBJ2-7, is DGGITQSPKYLFRKEGQNVTLSCEQNLNHDAMYWYRQDPGQGLRLIYYSQIVNDFQKGDIAEGYSVSREKKESFPLTVTSAQKNPTAFYLCASSPGESSYEQYFGPGTRLTVT.

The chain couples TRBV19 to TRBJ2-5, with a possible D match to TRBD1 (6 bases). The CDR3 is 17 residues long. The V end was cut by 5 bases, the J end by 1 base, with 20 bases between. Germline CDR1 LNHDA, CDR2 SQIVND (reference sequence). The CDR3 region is CASSPQRTGHRQETQYF. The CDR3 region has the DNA TGTGCCAGTAGTCCCCAAAGAACGGGACACCGCCAAGAGACCCAGTACTTC.

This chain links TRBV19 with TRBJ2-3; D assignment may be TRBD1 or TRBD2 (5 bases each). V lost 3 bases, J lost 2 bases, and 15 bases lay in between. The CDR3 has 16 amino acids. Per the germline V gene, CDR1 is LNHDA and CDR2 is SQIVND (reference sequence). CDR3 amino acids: CASSMVRDEHTDTQYF. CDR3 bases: TGTGCCAGTAGTATGGTAAGGGACGAACACACAGATACGCAGTATTTT. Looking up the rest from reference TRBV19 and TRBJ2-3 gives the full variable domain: DGGITQSPKYLFRKEGQNVTLSCEQNLNHDAMYWYRQDPGQGLRLIYYSQIVNDFQKGDIAEGYSVSREKKESFPLTVTSAQKNPTAFYLCASSMVRDEHTDTQYFGPGTRLTVL.

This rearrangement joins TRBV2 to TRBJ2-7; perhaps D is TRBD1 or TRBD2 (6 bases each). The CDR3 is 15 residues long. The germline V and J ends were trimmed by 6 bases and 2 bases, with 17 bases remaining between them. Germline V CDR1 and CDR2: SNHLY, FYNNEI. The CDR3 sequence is CASSPWGALTYEQYF. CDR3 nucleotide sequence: TGTGCCAGCAGCCCCTGGGGGGCGCTTACCTACGAGCAGTACTTC.

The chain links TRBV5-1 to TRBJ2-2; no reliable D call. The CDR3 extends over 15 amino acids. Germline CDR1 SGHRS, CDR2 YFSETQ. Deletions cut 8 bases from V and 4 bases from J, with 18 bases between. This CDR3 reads CASGTVAPATGELFF. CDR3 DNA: TGCGCCAGTGGTACAGTTGCCCCCGCCACCGGGGAGCTGTTTTTT.

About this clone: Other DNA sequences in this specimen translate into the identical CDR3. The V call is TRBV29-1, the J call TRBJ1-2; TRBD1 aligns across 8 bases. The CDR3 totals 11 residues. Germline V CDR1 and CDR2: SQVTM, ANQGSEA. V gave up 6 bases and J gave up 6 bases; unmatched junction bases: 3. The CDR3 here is CSVDRGDGYTF. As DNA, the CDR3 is TGCAGCGTCGACAGGGGCGATGGCTACACCTTC.

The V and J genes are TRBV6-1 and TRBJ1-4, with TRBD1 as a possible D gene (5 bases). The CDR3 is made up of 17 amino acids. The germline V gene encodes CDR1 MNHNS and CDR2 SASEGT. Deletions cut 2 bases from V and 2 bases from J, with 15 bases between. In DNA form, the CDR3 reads TGTGCCAGCAGTGAACGTATTGGGACGCCGACTAATGAAAAACTGTTTTTT. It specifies CASSERIGTPTNEKLFF.

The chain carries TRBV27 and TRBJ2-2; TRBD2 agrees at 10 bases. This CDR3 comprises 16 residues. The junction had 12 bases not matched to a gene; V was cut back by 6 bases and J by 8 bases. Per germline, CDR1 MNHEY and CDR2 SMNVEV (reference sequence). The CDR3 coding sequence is TGTGCCAGCAGGAGAGCGGGAGGGCCGTCTAGGGGGGAGCTGTTTTTT. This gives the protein CASRRAGGPSRGELFF.

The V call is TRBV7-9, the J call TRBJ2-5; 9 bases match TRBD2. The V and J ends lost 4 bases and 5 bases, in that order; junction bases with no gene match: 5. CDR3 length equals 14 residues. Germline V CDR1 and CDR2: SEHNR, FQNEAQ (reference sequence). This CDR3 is CASSSWTSVETQYF. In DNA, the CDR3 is TGTGCCAGCAGCTCATGGACTAGCGTGGAGACCCAGTACTTC.

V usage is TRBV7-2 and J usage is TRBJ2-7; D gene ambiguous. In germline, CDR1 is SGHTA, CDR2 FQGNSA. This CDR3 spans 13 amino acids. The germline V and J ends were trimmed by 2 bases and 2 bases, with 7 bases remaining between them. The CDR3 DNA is TGTGCCAGCAGCTTAAGTACCGCCTACGAGCAGTACTTC. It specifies CASSLSTAYEQYF.

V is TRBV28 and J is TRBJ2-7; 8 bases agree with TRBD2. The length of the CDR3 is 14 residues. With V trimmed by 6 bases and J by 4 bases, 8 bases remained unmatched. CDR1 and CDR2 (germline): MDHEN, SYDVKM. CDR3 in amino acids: CASRSGGPIYEQYF. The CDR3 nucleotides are TGTGCCAGCAGATCGGGAGGGCCGATTTACGAGCAGTACTTC.

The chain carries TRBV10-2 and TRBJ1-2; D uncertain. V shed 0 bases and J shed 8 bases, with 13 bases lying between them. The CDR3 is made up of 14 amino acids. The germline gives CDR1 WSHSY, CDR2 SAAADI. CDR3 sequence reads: CASSESGPQGGYTF. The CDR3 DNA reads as TGCGCCAGCAGTGAGTCAGGGCCTCAAGGAGGCTACACCTTC.

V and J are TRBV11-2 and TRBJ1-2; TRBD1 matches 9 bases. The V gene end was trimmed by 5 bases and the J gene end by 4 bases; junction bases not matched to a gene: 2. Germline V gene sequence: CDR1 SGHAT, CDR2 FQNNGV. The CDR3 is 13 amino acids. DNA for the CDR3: TGTGCCAGCAGCCCGGACAGGGGCTATGGCTACACCTTC. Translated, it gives CASSPDRGYGYTF.

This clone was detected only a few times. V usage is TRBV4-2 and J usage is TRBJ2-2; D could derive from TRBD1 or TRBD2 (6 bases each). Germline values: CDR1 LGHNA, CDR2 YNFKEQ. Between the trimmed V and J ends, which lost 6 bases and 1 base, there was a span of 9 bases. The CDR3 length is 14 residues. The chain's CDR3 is CASRGGQNTGELFF. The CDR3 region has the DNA TGTGCCAGCAGGGGGGGCCAGAACACCGGGGAGCTGTTTTTT.

The CDR3 DNA reads TGTGCCATCAGTGAGGACAGGGGAGGTCGGGAGACCCAGTACTTC. Its protein is CAISEDRGGRETQYF. V and J are TRBV10-3 and TRBJ2-5, with 8 bases fitting TRBD1. Trimming took 2 bases from V and 5 from J; bases not matched to a gene: 7. The CDR3 totals 15 residues. Germline CDR1 is ENHRY and CDR2 is SYGVKD.

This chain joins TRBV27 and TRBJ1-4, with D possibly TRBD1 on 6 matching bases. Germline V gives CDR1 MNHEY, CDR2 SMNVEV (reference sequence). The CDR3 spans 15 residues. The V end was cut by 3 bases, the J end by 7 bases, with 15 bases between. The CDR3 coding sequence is TGTGCCAGCAGTTTCGGGGCAGGGGTTCTTGAAAAACTGTTTTTT. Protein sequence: CASSFGAGVLEKLFF.